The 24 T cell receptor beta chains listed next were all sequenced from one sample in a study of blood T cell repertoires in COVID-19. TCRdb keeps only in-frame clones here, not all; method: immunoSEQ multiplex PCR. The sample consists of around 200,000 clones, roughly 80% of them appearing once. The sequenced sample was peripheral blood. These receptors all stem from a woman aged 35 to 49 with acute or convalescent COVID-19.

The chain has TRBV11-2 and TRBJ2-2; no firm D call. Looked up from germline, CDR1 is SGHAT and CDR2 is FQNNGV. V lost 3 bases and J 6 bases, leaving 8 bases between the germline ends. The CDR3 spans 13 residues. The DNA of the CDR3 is TGTGCCAGCAGCTTTAGGAGTCCCGGGGAGCTGTTTTTT. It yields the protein CASSFRSPGELFF.

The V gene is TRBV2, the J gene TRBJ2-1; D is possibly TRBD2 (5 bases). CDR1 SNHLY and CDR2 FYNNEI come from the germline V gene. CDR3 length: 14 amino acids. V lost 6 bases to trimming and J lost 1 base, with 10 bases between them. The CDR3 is CASRRVLSYNEQFF. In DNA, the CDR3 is TGTGCCAGCAGGAGGGTCCTTTCCTACAATGAGCAGTTCTTC.

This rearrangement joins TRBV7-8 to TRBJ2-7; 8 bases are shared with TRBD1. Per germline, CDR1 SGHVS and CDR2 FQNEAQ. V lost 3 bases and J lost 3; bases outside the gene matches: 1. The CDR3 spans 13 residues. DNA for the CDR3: TGTGCCAGCAGCTTCAGGGGGCTCTACGAGCAGTACTTC. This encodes CASSFRGLYEQYF.

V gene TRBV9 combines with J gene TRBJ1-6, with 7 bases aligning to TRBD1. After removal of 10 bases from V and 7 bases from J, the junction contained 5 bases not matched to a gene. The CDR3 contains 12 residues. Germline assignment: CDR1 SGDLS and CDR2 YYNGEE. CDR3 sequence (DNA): TGTGCCTTCACCAGGGGGAATTCACCCCTCCACTTT. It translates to CAFTRGNSPLHF.

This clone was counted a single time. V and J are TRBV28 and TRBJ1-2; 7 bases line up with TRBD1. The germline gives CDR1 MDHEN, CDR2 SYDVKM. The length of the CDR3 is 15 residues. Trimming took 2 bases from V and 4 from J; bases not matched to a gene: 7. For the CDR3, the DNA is TGTGCCAGCAGTTTAAGGTTCAGGGGGGCCTATGGCTACACCTTC. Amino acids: CASSLRFRGAYGYTF.

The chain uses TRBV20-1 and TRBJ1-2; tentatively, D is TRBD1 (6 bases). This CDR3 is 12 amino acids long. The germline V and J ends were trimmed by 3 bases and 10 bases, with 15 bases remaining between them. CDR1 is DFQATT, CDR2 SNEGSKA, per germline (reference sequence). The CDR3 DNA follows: TGCAGTGCTAGTAGATGGGGGCGATCCTACACCTTC. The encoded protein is CSASRWGRSYTF.

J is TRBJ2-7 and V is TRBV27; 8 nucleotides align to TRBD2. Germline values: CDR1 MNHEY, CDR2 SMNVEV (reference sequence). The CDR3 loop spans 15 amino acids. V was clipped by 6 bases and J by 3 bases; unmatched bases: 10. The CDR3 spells CASRPGTSGSYEQYF. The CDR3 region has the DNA TGTGCCAGCAGGCCTGGTACTAGCGGAAGCTACGAGCAGTACTTC.

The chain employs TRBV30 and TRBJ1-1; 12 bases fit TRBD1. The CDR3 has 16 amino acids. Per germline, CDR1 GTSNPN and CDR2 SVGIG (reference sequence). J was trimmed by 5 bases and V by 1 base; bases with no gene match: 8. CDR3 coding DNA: TGTGCCTGGAGTGCCTCCGGGACAGGGGGCGTAACTGAAGCTTTCTTT. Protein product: CAWSASGTGGVTEAFF.

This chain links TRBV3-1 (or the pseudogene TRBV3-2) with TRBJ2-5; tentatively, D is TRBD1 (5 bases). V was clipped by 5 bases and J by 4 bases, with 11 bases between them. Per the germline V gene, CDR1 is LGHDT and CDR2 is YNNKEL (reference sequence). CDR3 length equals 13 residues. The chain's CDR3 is CASSLKGIETQYF. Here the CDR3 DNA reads TGTGCCAGCAGCTTGAAGGGGATAGAGACCCAGTACTTC.

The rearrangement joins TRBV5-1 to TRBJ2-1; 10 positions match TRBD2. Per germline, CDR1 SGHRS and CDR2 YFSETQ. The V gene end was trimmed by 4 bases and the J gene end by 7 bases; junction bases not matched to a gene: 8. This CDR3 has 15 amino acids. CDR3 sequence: CASSLTGTSVNEQFF. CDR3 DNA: TGCGCCAGCAGCCTTACCGGGACTAGCGTGAATGAGCAGTTCTTC. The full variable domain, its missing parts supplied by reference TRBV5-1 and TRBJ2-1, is KAGVTQTPRYLIKTRGQQVTLSCSPISGHRSVSWYQQTPGQGLQFLFEYFSETQRNKGNFPGRFSGRQFSNSRSEMNVSTLELGDSALYLCASSLTGTSVNEQFFGPGTRLTVL.

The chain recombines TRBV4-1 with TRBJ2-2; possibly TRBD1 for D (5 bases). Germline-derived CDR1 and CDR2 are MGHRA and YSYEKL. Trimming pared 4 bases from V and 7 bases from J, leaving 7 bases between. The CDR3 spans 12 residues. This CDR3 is CASSPGYGELFF. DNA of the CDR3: TGCGCCAGCAGCCCAGGGTACGGGGAGCTGTTTTTT.

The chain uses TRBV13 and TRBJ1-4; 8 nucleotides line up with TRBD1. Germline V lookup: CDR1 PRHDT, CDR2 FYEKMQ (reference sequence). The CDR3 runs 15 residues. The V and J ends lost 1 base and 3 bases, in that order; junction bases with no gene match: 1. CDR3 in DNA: TGTGCCAGCAGCTTAGCGGGACAGGCTAATGAAAAACTGTTTTTT. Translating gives CASSLAGQANEKLFF.

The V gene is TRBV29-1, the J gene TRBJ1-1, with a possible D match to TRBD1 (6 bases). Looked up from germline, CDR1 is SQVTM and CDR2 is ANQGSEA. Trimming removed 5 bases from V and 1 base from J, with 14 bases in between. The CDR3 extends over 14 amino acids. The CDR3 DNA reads TGCAGCGTTTTATCCGCCAGGGGGAACACTGAAGCTTTCTTT. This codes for CSVLSARGNTEAFF.

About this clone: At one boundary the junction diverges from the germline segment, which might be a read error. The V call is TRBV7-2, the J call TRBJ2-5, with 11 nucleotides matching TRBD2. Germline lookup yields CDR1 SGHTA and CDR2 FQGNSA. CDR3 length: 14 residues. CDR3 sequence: CASSIAGGKETQYF. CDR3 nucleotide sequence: TGTGCCAGCAGCATAGCGGGGGGGAAAGAGACCCAGTACTTC.

The CDR3 reads CASSPQPGGQGAGGNYGYTF. The CDR3, as DNA: TGTGCCAGCAGTCCGCAGCCCGGAGGACAGGGGGCAGGGGGGAACTATGGCTACACCTTC. The chain has TRBV28 and TRBJ1-2, with 11 bases matching TRBD1. The V gene end was trimmed by 5 bases and the J gene end by 2 bases; junction bases not matched to a gene: 19. The CDR3 is made up of 20 amino acids. Germline V lookup: CDR1 MDHEN, CDR2 SYDVKM.

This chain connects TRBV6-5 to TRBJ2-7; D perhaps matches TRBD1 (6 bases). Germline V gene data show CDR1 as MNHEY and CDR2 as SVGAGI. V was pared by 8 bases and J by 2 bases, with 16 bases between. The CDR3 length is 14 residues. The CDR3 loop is CASSPRGAPYEQYF. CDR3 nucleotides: TGTGCCAGCTCCCCCAGGGGAGCTCCCTACGAGCAGTACTTC.

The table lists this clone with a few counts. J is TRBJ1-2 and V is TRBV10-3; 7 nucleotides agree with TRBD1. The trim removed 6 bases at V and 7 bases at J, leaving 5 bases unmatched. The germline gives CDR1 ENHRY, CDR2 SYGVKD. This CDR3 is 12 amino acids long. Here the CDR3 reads CAIRSGGGGYTF. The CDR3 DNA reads TGTGCCATCAGATCAGGGGGAGGTGGCTACACCTTC.

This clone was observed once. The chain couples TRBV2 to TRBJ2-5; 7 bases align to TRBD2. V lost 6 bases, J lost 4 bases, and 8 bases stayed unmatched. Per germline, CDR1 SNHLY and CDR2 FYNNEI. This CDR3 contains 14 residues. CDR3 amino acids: CASRSPGGGETQYF. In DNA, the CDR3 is TGTGCCAGCAGATCACCGGGGGGAGGAGAGACCCAGTACTTC. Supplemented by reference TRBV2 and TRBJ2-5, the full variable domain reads EPEVTQTPSHQVTQMGQEVILRCVPISNHLYFYWYRQILGQKVEFLVSFYNNEISEKSEIFDDQFSVERPDGSNFTLKIRSTKLEDSAMYFCASRSPGGGETQYFGPGTRLLVL.

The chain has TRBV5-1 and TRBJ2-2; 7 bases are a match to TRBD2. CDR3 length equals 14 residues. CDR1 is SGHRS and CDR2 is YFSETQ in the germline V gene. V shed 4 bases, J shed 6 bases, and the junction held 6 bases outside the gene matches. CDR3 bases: TGCGCCAGCAGCATCGAAACTAGCGCCGGGGAGCTGTTTTTT. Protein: CASSIETSAGELFF.

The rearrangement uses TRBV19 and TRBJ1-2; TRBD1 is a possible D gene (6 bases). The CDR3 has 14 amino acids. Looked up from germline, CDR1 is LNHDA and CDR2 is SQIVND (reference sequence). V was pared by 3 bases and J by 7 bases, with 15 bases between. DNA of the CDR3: TGTGCCAGTAGTATCTATGGGGGCGTGGCTGGCTACACCTTC. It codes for CASSIYGGVAGYTF.

The CDR3 DNA sequence: TGTGCCTGGAGTAGGGGGACCGGGGAGCTGTTTTTT. Translated: CAWSRGTGELFF. The V gene is TRBV30, the J gene TRBJ2-2; TRBD1 is a possible D gene (6 bases). Germline lookup yields CDR1 GTSNPN and CDR2 SVGIG (reference sequence). The germline V and J ends were trimmed by 2 bases and 5 bases, with 6 bases remaining between them. CDR3 size: 12 residues.

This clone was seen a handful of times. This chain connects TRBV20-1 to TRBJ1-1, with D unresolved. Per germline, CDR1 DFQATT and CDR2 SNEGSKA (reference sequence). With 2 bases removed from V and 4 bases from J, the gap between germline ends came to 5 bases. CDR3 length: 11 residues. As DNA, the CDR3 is TGCAGTGCTAGACTGAGCACTGAAGCTTTCTTT. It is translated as CSARLSTEAFF.

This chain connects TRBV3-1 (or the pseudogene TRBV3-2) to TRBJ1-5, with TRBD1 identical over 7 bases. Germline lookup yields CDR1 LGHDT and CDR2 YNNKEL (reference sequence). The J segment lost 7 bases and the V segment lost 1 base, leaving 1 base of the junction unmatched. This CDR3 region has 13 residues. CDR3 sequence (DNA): TGTGCCAGCAGCCAAGTAGGGGGCCAGCCCCAGCATTTT. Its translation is CASSQVGGQPQHF.

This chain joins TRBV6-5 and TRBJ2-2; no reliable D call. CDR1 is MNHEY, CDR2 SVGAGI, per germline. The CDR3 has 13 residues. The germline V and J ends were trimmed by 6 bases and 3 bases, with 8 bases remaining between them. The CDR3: CASSPQYTGELFF. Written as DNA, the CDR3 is TGTGCCAGCAGCCCCCAGTACACCGGGGAGCTGTTTTTT.